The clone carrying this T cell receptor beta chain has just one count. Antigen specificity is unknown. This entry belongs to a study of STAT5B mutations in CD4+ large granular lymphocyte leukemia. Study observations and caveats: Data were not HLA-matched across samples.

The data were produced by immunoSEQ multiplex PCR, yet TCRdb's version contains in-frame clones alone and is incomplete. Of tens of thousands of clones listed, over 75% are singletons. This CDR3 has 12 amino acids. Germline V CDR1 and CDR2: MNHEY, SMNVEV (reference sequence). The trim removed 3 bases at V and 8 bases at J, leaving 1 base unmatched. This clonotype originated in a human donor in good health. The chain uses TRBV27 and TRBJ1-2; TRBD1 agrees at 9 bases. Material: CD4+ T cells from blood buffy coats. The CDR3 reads CASSLTGGGYTF. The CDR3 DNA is TGTGCCAGCAGTTTGACAGGGGGAGGCTACACCTTC.